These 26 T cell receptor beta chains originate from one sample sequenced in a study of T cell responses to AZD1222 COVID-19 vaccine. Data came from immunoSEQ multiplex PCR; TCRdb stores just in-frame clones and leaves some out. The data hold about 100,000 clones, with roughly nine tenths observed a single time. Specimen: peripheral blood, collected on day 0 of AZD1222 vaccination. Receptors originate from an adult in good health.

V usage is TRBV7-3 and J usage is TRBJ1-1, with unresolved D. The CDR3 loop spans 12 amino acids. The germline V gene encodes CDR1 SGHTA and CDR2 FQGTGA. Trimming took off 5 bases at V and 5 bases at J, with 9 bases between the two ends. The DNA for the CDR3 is TGTGCCAGCAGCGCCACGGGAACTGAAGCTTTCTTT. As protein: CASSATGTEAFF. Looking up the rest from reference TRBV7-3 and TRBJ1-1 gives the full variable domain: GAGVSQTPSNKVTEKGKYVELRCDPISGHTALYWYRQSLGQGPEFLIYFQGTGAADDSGLPNDRFFAVRPEGSVSTLKIQRTERGDSAVYLCASSATGTEAFFGQGTRLTVV.

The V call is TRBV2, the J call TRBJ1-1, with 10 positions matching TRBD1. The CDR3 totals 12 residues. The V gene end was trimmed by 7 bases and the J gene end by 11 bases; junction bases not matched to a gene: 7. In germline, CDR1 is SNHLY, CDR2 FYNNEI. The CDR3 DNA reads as TGTGCCAGCACGACAGGGGGCTTGAGGGCTTTCTTT. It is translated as CASTTGGLRAFF.

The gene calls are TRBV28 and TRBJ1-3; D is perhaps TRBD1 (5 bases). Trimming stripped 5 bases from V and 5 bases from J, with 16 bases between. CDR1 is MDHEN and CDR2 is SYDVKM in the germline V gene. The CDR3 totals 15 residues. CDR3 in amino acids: CASSPYRGLRNTIYF. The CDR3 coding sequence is TGTGCCAGCAGTCCCTACCGGGGCCTTAGAAACACCATATATTTT.

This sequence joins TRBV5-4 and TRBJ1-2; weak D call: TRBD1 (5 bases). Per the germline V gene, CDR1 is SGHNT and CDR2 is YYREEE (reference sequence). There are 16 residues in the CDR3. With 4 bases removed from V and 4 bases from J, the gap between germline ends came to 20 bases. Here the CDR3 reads CASSLPHYSDSYGYTF. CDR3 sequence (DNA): TGTGCCAGCAGCCTCCCGCATTATTCCGACAGCTATGGCTACACCTTC.

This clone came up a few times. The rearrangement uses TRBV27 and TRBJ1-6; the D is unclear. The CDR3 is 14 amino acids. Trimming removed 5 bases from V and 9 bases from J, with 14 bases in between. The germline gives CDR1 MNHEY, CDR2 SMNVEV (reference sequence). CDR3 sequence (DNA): TGTGCCAGCAGTCTCCGGGGTAATACTTCACCCCTCCACTTT. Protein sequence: CASSLRGNTSPLHF.

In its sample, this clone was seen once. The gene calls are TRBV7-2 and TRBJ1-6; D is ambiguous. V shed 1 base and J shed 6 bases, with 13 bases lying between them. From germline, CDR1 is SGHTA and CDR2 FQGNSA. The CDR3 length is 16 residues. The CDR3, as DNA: TGTGCCAGCAGCTTAGGAGGATACCTCCTTAATTCACCCCTCCACTTT. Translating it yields CASSLGGYLLNSPLHF.

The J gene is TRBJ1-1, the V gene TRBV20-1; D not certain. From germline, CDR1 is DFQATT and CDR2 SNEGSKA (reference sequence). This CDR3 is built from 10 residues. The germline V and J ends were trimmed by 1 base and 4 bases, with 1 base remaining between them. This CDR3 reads CSARGTEAFF. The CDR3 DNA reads TGCAGTGCTAGAGGCACTGAAGCTTTCTTT.

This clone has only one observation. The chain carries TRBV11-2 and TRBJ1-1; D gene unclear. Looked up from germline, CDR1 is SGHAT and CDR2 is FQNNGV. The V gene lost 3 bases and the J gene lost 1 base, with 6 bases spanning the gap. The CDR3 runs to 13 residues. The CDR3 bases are TGTGCCAGCAGCTTTGATAGGAACACTGAAGCTTTCTTT. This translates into CASSFDRNTEAFF.

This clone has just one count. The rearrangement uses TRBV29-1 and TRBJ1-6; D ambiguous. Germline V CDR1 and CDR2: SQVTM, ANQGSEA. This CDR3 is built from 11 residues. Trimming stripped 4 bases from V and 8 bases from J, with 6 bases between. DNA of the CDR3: TGCAGCGTTGGACCAGATTCACCCCTCCACTTT. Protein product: CSVGPDSPLHF.

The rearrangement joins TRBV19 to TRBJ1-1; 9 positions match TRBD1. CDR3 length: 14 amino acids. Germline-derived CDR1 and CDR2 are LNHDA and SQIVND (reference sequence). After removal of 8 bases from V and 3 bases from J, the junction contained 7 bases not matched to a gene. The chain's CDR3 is CASLPGQGDTEAFF. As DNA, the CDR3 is TGTGCCAGTCTCCCGGGACAGGGCGACACTGAAGCTTTCTTT.

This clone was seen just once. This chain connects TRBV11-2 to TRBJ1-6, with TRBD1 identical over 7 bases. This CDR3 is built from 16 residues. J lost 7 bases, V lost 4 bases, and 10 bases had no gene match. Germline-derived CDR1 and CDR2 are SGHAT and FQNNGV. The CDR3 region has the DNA TGTGCCAGCAGCTCTAGACAGGGAGGATCCAATTCACCCCTCCACTTT. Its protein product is CASSSRQGGSNSPLHF.

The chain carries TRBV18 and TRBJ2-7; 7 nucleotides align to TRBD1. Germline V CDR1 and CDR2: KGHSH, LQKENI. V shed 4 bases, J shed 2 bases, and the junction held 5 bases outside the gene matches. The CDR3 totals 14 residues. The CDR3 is CASSLRDRPYEQYF. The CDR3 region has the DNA TGTGCCAGCTCACTCCGGGACAGACCCTACGAGCAGTACTTC.

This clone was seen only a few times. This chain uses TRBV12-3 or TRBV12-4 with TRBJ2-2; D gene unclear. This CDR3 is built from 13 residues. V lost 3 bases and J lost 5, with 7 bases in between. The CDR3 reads CASSFRETGELFF. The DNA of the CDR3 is TGTGCCAGCAGTTTTAGGGAAACCGGGGAGCTGTTTTTT.

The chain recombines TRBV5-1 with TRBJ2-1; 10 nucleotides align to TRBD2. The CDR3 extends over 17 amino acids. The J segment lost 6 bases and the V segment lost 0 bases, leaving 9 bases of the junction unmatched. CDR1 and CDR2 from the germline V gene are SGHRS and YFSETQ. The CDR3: CASSLDGNSGGINEQFF. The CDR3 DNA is TGCGCCAGCAGCTTGGACGGTAATAGCGGGGGGATCAATGAGCAGTTCTTC.

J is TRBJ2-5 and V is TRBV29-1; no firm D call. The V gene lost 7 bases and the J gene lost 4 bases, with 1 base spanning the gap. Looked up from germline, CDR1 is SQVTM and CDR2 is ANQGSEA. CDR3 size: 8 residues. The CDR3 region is CSAETQYF. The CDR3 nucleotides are TGCAGCGCAGAGACCCAGTACTTC.

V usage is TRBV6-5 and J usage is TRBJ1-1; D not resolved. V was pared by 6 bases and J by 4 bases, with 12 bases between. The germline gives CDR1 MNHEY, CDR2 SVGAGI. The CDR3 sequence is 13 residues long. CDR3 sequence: CASRNYGITEAFF. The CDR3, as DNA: TGTGCCAGCAGGAACTACGGGATCACTGAAGCTTTCTTT.

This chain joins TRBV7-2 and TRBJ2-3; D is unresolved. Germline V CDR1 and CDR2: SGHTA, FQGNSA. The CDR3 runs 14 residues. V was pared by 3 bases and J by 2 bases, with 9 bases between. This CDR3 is CASSLGSVTDTQYF. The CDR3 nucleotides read TGTGCCAGCAGCTTGGGGTCGGTCACAGATACGCAGTATTTT. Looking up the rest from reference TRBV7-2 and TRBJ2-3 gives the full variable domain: GAGVSQSPSNKVTEKGKDVELRCDPISGHTALYWYRQSLGQGLEFLIYFQGNSAPDKSGLPSDRFSAERTGGSVSTLTIQRTQQEDSAVYLCASSLGSVTDTQYFGPGTRLTVL.

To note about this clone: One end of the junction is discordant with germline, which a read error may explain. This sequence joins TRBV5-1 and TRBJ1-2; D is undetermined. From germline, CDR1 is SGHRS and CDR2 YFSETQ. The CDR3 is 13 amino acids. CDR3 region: CASSLAPGELPLF. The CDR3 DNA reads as TGCGCCAGCAGCTTGGCCCCTGGAGAGCTTCCCCTGTTC.

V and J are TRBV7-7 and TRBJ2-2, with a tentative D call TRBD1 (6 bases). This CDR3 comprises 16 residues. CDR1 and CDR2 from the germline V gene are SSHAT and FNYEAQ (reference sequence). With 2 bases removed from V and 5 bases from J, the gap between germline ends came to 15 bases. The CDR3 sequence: CASSLLPDRPTGELFF. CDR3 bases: TGTGCCAGCAGCTTACTACCAGACAGGCCTACCGGGGAGCTGTTTTTT.

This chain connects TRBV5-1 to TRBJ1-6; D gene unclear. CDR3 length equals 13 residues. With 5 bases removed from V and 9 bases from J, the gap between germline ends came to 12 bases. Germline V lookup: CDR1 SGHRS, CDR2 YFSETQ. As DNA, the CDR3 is TGCGCCAGCAGTGCCTTGAAAGGTTCACCCCTCCACTTT. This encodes CASSALKGSPLHF.

For the CDR3, the DNA is TGTGCCAGCAGCTTGGAAGGGAAAGAGACCCAGTACTTC. Its translation: CASSLEGKETQYF. The J gene is TRBJ2-5, the V gene TRBV5-4; D gene unclear. The V end lost 0 bases, the J end lost 3 bases, and 6 bases lay between the germline ends. CDR1 is SGHNT and CDR2 is YYREEE in the germline V gene (reference sequence). CDR3 length: 13 amino acids.

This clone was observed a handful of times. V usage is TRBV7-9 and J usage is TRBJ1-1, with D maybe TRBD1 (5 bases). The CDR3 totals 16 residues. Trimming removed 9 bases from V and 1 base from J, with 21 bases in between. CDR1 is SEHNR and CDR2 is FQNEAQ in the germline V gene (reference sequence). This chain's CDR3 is CARHELLRGPNTEAFF. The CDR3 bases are TGTGCCAGGCACGAATTACTACGGGGCCCGAACACTGAAGCTTTCTTT.

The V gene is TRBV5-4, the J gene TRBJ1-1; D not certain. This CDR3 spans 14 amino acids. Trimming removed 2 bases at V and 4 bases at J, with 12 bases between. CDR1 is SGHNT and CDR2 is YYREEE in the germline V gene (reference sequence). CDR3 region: CASSFSRWGTEAFF. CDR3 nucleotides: TGTGCCAGCAGCTTTTCCAGGTGGGGCACTGAAGCTTTCTTT.

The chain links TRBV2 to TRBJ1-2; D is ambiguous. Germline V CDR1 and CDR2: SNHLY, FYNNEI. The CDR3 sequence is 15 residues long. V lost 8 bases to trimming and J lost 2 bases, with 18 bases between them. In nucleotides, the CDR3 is TGTGCCAGCGGCCCGGGAGCGTCCCACAACTATGGCTACACCTTC. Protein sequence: CASGPGASHNYGYTF.

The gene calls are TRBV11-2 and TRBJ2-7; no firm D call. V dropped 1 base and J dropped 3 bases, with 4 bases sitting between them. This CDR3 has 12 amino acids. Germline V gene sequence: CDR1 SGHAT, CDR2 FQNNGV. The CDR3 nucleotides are TGTGCCAGCAGCTTAGTGGACTACGAGCAGTACTTC. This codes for CASSLVDYEQYF. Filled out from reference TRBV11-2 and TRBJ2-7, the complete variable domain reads EAGVAQSPRYKIIEKRQSVAFWCNPISGHATLYWYQQILGQGPKLLIQFQNNGVVDDSQLPKDRFSAERLKGVDSTLKIQPAKLEDSAVYLCASSLVDYEQYFGPGTRLTVT.

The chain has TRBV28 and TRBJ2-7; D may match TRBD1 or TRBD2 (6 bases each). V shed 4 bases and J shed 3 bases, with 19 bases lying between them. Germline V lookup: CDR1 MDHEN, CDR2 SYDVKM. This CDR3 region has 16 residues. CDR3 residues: CASSSSGLEGGYEQYF. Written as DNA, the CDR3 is TGTGCCAGCAGTTCCTCAGGGTTGGAGGGGGGCTACGAGCAGTACTTC.